Listed below are T cell receptor beta chains from one sample, sequenced in a study of shared clonotypes between healthy human individuals. The data were produced by immunoSEQ multiplex PCR, yet TCRdb's version contains in-frame clones alone and is incomplete. The sample records roughly 1 million clones, around 74% being singletons. Sequencing was performed on memory CD4+ T cells sorted from blood. All receptors come from a man aged 18-30 years in good health. Both conserved end residues are part of each CDR3. The order of the fields is V gene, clone size, J gene, D gene, CDR3 protein, CDR3 DNA. A D gene is named only where the DNA matches it firmly. Where a row states a size, it is once, few, many or the class of an expanded clone; other rows omit it.

>TRBV5-4|-|TRBJ2-2|-
CASSLGDWAGELFF
TGTGCCAGCAGCTTGGGCGATTGGGCCGGGGAGCTGTTTTTT
>TRBV4-1|few|TRBJ2-7|-
CASSQDPVAFYEQYF
TGCGCCAGCAGCCAAGATCCGGTAGCCTTCTACGAGCAGTACTTC
>TRBV28|-|TRBJ1-3|-
CASTQLSSGNTIYF
TGTGCCAGCACCCAACTCAGCTCTGGAAACACCATATATTTT
>TRBV5-1|-|TRBJ2-2|TRBD1
CASTRTGGITGELFF
TGCGCCAGCACCCGGACAGGGGGAATCACCGGGGAGCTGTTTTTT
>TRBV10-2|-|TRBJ1-1|TRBD1
CASSDMQGADTEAFF
TGCGCCAGCAGTGATATGCAGGGGGCAGACACTGAAGCTTTCTTT
>TRBV6-5|few|TRBJ2-7|-
CASSRVRAGEQYF
TGTGCCAGCAGCCGAGTTCGGGCGGGCGAGCAGTACTTC
>TRBV5-4|once|TRBJ2-5|TRBD1
CASSLGGTGGEKTQYF
TGTGCCAGCAGCTTGGGCGGGACAGGGGGTGAGAAGACCCAGTACTTC
>TRBV5-1|-|TRBJ1-6|TRBD1
CASSSGQATLTPLHF
TGCGCCAGCAGCAGCGGACAGGCAACCTTAACACCCCTCCACTTT
>TRBV4-1|-|TRBJ2-1|-
CASSRLGLNEQFF
TGCGCCAGCAGTCGCCTAGGGTTAAATGAGCAGTTCTTC
>TRBV5-4|-|TRBJ2-3|-
CASSLDWPDTQYF
TGTGCCAGCAGCTTGGACTGGCCAGATACGCAGTATTTT
>TRBV11-2|-|TRBJ2-5|TRBD2
CASSLGGLAGAQETQYF
TGTGCCAGCAGCTTAGGCGGACTAGCGGGCGCCCAAGAGACCCAGTACTTC
>TRBV28|-|TRBJ2-2|TRBD1
CASSLRTGGNTGELFF
TGTGCCAGCAGTTTAAGGACAGGGGGCAACACCGGGGAGCTGTTTTTT
>TRBV9|-|TRBJ1-2|-
CASSVGTLGPNYGYTF
TGTGCCAGCAGCGTAGGAACGTTAGGGCCTAACTATGGCTACACCTTC
>TRBV5-1|once|TRBJ2-5|TRBD1
CASSPGQGGFWETQYF
TGCGCCAGCAGTCCAGGACAGGGGGGATTTTGGGAGACCCAGTACTTC
>TRBV5-4|-|TRBJ1-1|-
CASSLVDGGTEAFF
TGTGCCAGCAGCTTGGTTGATGGGGGCACTGAAGCTTTCTTT
>TRBV9|few|TRBJ1-3|-
CASSAGVGTAGNTIYF
TGTGCCAGCAGCGCAGGCGTAGGGACGGCTGGAAACACCATATATTTT
>TRBV19|-|TRBJ2-3|TRBD1
CASSIKTGTDTQYF
TGTGCCAGTAGTATTAAGACAGGGACAGATACGCAGTATTTT
>TRBV5-4|once|TRBJ2-7|-
CASSEDPGDDYEQYF
TGTGCCAGCAGCGAGGACCCGGGAGACGACTACGAGCAGTACTTC
>TRBV28|few|TRBJ1-4|-
CASSLGEKLFF
TGTGCCAGCAGTTTAGGGGAGAAACTGTTTTTT
>TRBV18|-|TRBJ2-3|-
CASSWDGESTQYF
TGTGCCAGCTCATGGGACGGCGAGTCTACGCAGTATTTT
>TRBV19|-|TRBJ1-2|-
CASSPRSGQDYGYTF
TGTGCCAGTAGTCCGCGTTCTGGGCAGGACTATGGCTACACCTTC
>TRBV6-5|-|TRBJ2-5|-
CASRDGSQETQYF
TGTGCCAGCAGGGACGGATCCCAAGAGACCCAGTACTTC
>TRBV6-1|-|TRBJ1-5|-
CASRGYSNQPQHF
TGTGCCAGCAGGGGTTATAGCAATCAGCCCCAGCATTTT
>TRBV5-1|-|TRBJ1-6|TRBD1
CASSLGQGKSSPLHF
TGCGCCAGCAGCTTGGGACAGGGAAAGTCTTCACCCCTCCACTTT
>TRBV10-3|-|TRBJ2-1|TRBD2
CAIRPGTSGRTHNEQFF
TGTGCCATCAGGCCCGGGACTAGCGGGAGGACGCACAATGAGCAGTTCTTC
>TRBV28|-|TRBJ2-2|TRBD2
CASRSGGANTGELFF
TGTGCCAGCAGAAGTGGGGGGGCGAACACCGGGGAGCTGTTTTTT
>TRBV19|-|TRBJ2-5|TRBD2
CASRRGLAGSETQYF
TGTGCCAGTAGACGGGGACTAGCGGGGTCGGAGACCCAGTACTTC
>TRBV18|-|TRBJ1-1|-
CASSSGEGSTEAFF
TGTGCCAGCTCCTCAGGGGAGGGTAGCACTGAAGCTTTCTTT
>TRBV7-9|-|TRBJ1-1|-
CASSLLRTARNTEAFF
TGTGCCAGCAGCTTATTGAGGACAGCTCGGAACACTGAAGCTTTCTTT
>TRBV6-1|once|TRBJ1-2|-
CASDRNYGYTF
TGTGCCAGCGACAGGAACTATGGCTACACCTTC
>TRBV12-5|once|TRBJ2-2|-
CASGPGDAGELFF
TGTGCTAGTGGCCCAGGCGACGCCGGGGAGCTGTTTTTT
>TRBV2|few|TRBJ2-1|-
CASSIQGTGQFF
TGTGCCAGCAGTATACAGGGAACCGGGCAGTTCTTC
>TRBV27|-|TRBJ2-2|-
CASSSDRSNTGELFF
TGTGCCAGCAGTTCCGACAGGTCAAACACCGGGGAGCTGTTTTTT
>TRBV28|-|TRBJ2-3|-
CASTPLGALDTQYF
TGTGCCAGCACCCCGTTGGGGGCACTAGATACGCAGTATTTT
>TRBV28|-|TRBJ2-2|-
CASSRDTGELFF
TGTGCCAGCAGCCGAGACACCGGGGAGCTGTTTTTT
>TRBV4-2|few|TRBJ1-2|TRBD1
CASSSDRGGYGYTF
TGTGCCAGCAGCTCGGACAGGGGAGGGTATGGCTACACCTTC
>TRBV4-1|-|TRBJ1-4|-
CASSHVTAGEKLFF
TGCGCCAGCAGCCACGTTACCGCGGGTGAAAAACTGTTTTTT
>TRBV18|-|TRBJ2-3|TRBD2
CASSPSQRGSATQYF
TGTGCCAGCTCACCATCTCAGCGGGGGTCAGCTACGCAGTATTTT
>TRBV18|many|TRBJ1-4|TRBD1
CASSLTSRPGQGNEKLFF
TGTGCCAGCTCACTAACCTCACGGCCGGGACAGGGTAATGAAAAACTGTTTTTT
>TRBV6-5|-|TRBJ1-2|-
CASRRLNRAGDGYTF
TGTGCCAGCAGGCGCTTGAACCGGGCCGGCGATGGCTACACCTTC
>TRBV27|-|TRBJ1-6|-
CASSLQGRNSPLHF
TGTGCCAGCAGTTTACAGGGCCGGAATTCACCCCTCCACTTT
>TRBV4-1|-|TRBJ2-1|-
CASSQGAGAPNEQFF
TGCGCCAGCAGCCAAGGGGCGGGGGCTCCCAATGAGCAGTTCTTC
>TRBV2|once|TRBJ1-1|TRBD1
CASSLLGQMNTEAFF
TGTGCCAGCAGTCTGCTGGGACAGATGAACACTGAAGCTTTCTTT
>TRBV7-8|-|TRBJ1-1|-
CASSARGWGTEAFF
TGTGCCAGCAGCGCCAGGGGATGGGGCACTGAAGCTTTCTTT
>TRBV9|-|TRBJ2-2|-
CASSVDGVGGELFF
TGTGCCAGCAGCGTAGACGGGGTGGGCGGGGAGCTGTTTTTT
>TRBV6-6|-|TRBJ2-7|TRBD2
CASGLAVKQYF
TGTGCCAGCGGCCTAGCGGTTAAGCAGTACTTC
>TRBV5-1|many|TRBJ2-3|-
CASSLADSFSTDTQYF
TGCGCCAGCAGCTTGGCCGACAGCTTTTCCACAGATACGCAGTATTTT
>TRBV21-1|-|TRBJ2-3|-
CASGRRGTDTQYF
TGTGCCAGCGGCCGACGGGGTACAGATACGCAGTATTTT
>TRBV5-1|-|TRBJ2-3|TRBD2
CASREAGGDTDTQYF
TGCGCCAGCAGAGAAGCGGGAGGGGACACAGATACGCAGTATTTT
>TRBV18|-|TRBJ1-2|TRBD1
CASSPSTGAWLTF
TGTGCCAGCTCACCCTCGACAGGGGCCTGGCTCACCTTC
>TRBV28|-|TRBJ2-5|TRBD2
CASSPPPAAGVSAQYF
TGTGCCAGCAGTCCCCCGCCAGCAGCGGGAGTATCGGCCCAGTACTTC
>TRBV19|-|TRBJ2-3|-
CASSIGTEGTQYF
TGTGCCAGTAGTATAGGGACAGAAGGTACGCAGTATTTT
>TRBV2|-|TRBJ2-7|TRBD1
CASRDQGVSYEQYF
TGTGCCAGCAGAGATCAGGGGGTTTCCTACGAGCAGTACTTC
>TRBV30|few|TRBJ1-5|-
CAWSGSNQPQHF
TGTGCCTGGAGCGGGAGCAATCAGCCCCAGCATTTT